The present T cell receptor beta chain was sequenced within a study of blood T cell repertoires in COVID-19 (dated by TCRdb to 2018 to 2020). For context, the study as a whole: The collaborator samples originated in the United States, Italy and Spain and spanned the acute and convalescent phases of COVID-19. The samples were drawn from two sources: the first 160 participants of the ongoing ImmuneRACE study, and 1,254 subjects contributed by 6 global collaborators. Deeply sampled blood TCRbeta repertoires from subjects exposed to, actively infected with, or recovered from COVID-19 were included in the dataset. The sample metadata nearly always contained a de-identified subject ID, COVID-19 status, age in years and sex. The material from the prospective study consisted of cDNA or gDNA derived from T cells, B-cell-depleted T cells, or PBMCs. Where available, HLA class I and class II types were taken from metadata supplied by the sample provider and were not determined by assay-based typing. A freely available public database, intended as a resource for researchers studying the immune response to SARS-CoV-2, is where the repertoires were released.

The CDR3 numbers 13 residues from cysteine through phenylalanine. The retained sequence is limited to the CDR3, 39 bases, with the frame set at the first base. From a lookup of the germline V gene (reference sequence), CDR1 and CDR2 are SGHAT and FQDESV. V is clipped by 3 bases and J by 1 base, and the sequence between their germline boundaries is 6 bases long. In regard to this clone: Its antigen has not been determined. Base qualities are not provided; no much larger clone lies one nucleotide away.

Beyond this particular receptor, the publication reports: Clinical and demographic metadata were provided uncurated, with the amount varying by source and participant.

TCRbeta CDR3 regions were amplified from genomic DNA using the immunoSEQ Assay, a bias-controlled multiplex PCR. In the original analysis: The number of nucleated cells in each sample was estimated by amplification of reference gene primers within the assay. To quantify the absolute abundance of each unique TCRbeta CDR3 rearrangement, sequence reads were collapsed and filtered. For each sample, productive Simpson clonality was calculated as the square root of Simpson's diversity index over productive rearrangements. Drawn from immuneACCESS, this table holds only the in-frame rearrangements with V and J called that TCRdb kept. Clones are partly lost; checked studies trace under half to an unresolved V gene and leave the rest unexplained. That table supplies the V and J calls and clone size; D and trimming were determined from the DNA. A total of 290,000 or so clones appear in this sample, 91% of them only once. 2% to 2.5% of the sample belongs to the ten largest clones.

At one collaborating source in Seattle, patients were enrolled during active infection and were followed longitudinally through the course of disease. Each collaborating institution followed its own protocols to collect whole blood in K2EDTA tubes. For TCRbeta analysis, collaborators shipped samples in one of three forms: frozen whole blood, isolated PBMCs, or DNA extracted from either of those sample types. The clonotype comes from a woman under 40 with COVID-19, enrolled during active disease. The sequenced material came from peripheral blood. The sequence is built from TRBV11-1 and TRBJ1-1; the D gene identity is not certain. The CDR3 corresponds to CASSFRRNTEAFF. Read as DNA, the sequence is TGTGCCAGCAGCTTCCGGAGGAACACTGAAGCTTTCTTT. Extended through the reference TRBV11-1 and TRBJ1-1 proteins, this CDR3 yields the full variable domain: EAEVAQSPRYKITEKSQAVAFWCDPISGHATLYWYRQILGQGPELLVQFQDESVVDDSQLPKDRFSAERLKGVDSTLKIQPAELGDSAMYLCASSFRRNTEAFFGQGTRLTVV.